The 25 T cell receptor beta chains reported below all come from one sample, sequenced in a study of cytomegalovirus exposure and HLA in healthy donors. It was with 60 Vbeta and 13 Jbeta primers that the PCR ran. The method was immunoSEQ multiplex PCR; TCRdb's version includes in-frame clones alone and lacks a portion of them. The table records 95,000 to 150,000 clones, 75% to 90% of them present only once. Sequences were obtained from PBMCs. The source of these receptors is a female donor in good health and CMV-seropositive.

The chain is built from TRBV15 and TRBJ1-4; 7 positions match TRBD1. Trimming removed 8 bases from V and 11 bases from J; junction bases left unmatched: 26. The germline V gene has CDR1 LNHNV and CDR2 YYDKDF (reference sequence). CDR3 length: 18 residues. The CDR3 bases are TGTGCCACCGGAAAGATCGGGTCAACAGGGGAGGAGGTGGGGAAACTGTTTTTT. Its protein product is CATGKIGSTGEEVGKLFF.

The chain employs TRBV10-1 and TRBJ2-7; tentatively, D is TRBD1 (5 bases). Germline V lookup: CDR1 WNHNN, CDR2 SYGVQD (reference sequence). The ends were cut back, 6 bases at V and 6 bases at J, with 18 bases in the middle. The CDR3 is 14 residues long. This chain's CDR3 is CASSPGQGSAEQYF. CDR3 DNA: TGCGCCAGCAGCCCCGGGCAGGGATCGGCCGAGCAGTACTTC.

The chain combines TRBV6-1 with TRBJ1-2; a weak D match, TRBD1 (5 bases). The germline V gene encodes CDR1 MNHNS and CDR2 SASEGT. The CDR3 runs to 13 residues. V was cut by 10 bases and J by 8 bases, with 20 bases left in between. This chain's CDR3 is CAKQAQGMGGYTF. CDR3 nucleotide sequence: TGTGCCAAGCAGGCCCAGGGAATGGGCGGCTACACCTTC.

The J gene is TRBJ1-2, the V gene TRBV6-5; 9 positions match TRBD1. CDR3 length: 16 amino acids. Germline assignment: CDR1 MNHEY and CDR2 SVGAGI. The junction had 6 bases not matched to a gene; V was cut back by 0 bases and J by 4 bases. CDR3 loop: CASSYSTGQGTYGYTF. The CDR3 DNA is TGTGCCAGCAGTTACTCGACGGGACAGGGTACCTATGGCTACACCTTC.

This clone was seen just once. This rearrangement joins TRBV6-1 to TRBJ1-2; D is unresolved. This CDR3 has 14 residues. With 8 bases removed from V and 2 bases from J, the gap between germline ends came to 15 bases. Germline-derived CDR1 and CDR2 are MNHNS and SASEGT. CDR3 nucleotide sequence: TGTGCCAGCGTATTGGGAGACACAAACTATGGCTACACCTTC. It specifies CASVLGDTNYGYTF.

The chain is built from TRBV27 and TRBJ1-1; 7 bases are shared with TRBD1. The V segment lost 7 bases and the J segment 2 bases; nucleotides outside the gene matches: 4. Per the germline V gene, CDR1 is MNHEY and CDR2 is SMNVEV (reference sequence). The CDR3 is made up of 13 amino acids. The CDR3 loop reads CASNRQGNTEAFF. The CDR3 DNA reads TGTGCCAGCAATCGACAGGGAAACACTGAAGCTTTCTTT.

This clone has a handful of counts. The chain joins TRBV5-8 to TRBJ1-4, with TRBD1 as a possible D gene (5 bases). The germline V and J ends were trimmed by 5 bases and 8 bases, with 10 bases remaining between them. The CDR3 is 12 amino acids. Germline CDR1 reads SGHTS; CDR2 reads YDEGEE. CDR3 region: CASRRQFEKLFF. CDR3 sequence (DNA): TGTGCCAGCAGAAGACAGTTCGAAAAACTGTTTTTT.

J is TRBJ1-2 and V is TRBV18; D is uncertain. Germline values: CDR1 KGHSH, CDR2 LQKENI. V lost 4 bases and J lost 6, with 12 bases in between. The CDR3 spans 13 residues. The CDR3 DNA follows: TGTGCCAGCTCACTGATGACGGAGGATGGCTACACCTTC. Translation gives CASSLMTEDGYTF.

This chain links TRBV21-1 with TRBJ1-5; TRBD1 is taken as the D call from the table, unchecked against the DNA. TRBV21-1 counts as a pseudogene. This CDR3 contains 16 residues. In DNA form, the CDR3 reads TGTGCCAGCAGCATTACAGGGGGCGGGAGGTTTCAGCCCCAGCATTTT. Translated, it gives CASSITGGGRFQPQHF.

V gene TRBV6-6 combines with J gene TRBJ2-1, with D possibly being TRBD2 (6 bases). The CDR3 extends over 14 amino acids. In germline, CDR1 is MNHNY, CDR2 SVGAGI (reference sequence). V shed 2 bases and J shed 5 bases, with 10 bases lying between them. CDR3 region: CASSYTRGHNEQFF. The CDR3 DNA reads TGTGCCAGCAGTTACACGCGGGGCCACAATGAGCAGTTCTTC.

This sequence joins TRBV5-1 and TRBJ2-5, with 7 bases that match TRBD1. Trimming at V came to 4 bases and at J to 3 bases, leaving 3 bases not matched to a gene. The CDR3 is 13 amino acids. Germline CDR1 is SGHRS and CDR2 is YFSETQ. CDR3 loop: CASSGQVEETQYF. Written as DNA, the CDR3 is TGCGCCAGCAGCGGACAGGTGGAAGAGACCCAGTACTTC.

This clone was seen only a few times. CDR3 coding DNA: TGTGCCAGCAGTTTCGACAGGGGGAGGTCACCCCTCCACTTT. Translating gives CASSFDRGRSPLHF. This chain links TRBV27 with TRBJ1-6; TRBD1 matches 9 bases. V lost 3 bases to trimming and J lost 10 bases; unmatched junction nucleotides: 4. The CDR3 length is 14 residues. Germline V gene data show CDR1 as MNHEY and CDR2 as SMNVEV (reference sequence).

The chain combines TRBV14 with TRBJ2-3; TRBD2 is a possible D gene (6 bases). The ends were cut back, 1 base at V and 4 bases at J, with 12 bases in the middle. From germline, CDR1 is SGHDN and CDR2 FVKESK. The CDR3 covers 15 residues. Here the CDR3 reads CASSQALEGADTQYF. The CDR3 nucleotides read TGTGCCAGCAGCCAAGCCTTGGAGGGCGCAGATACGCAGTATTTT.

The chain links TRBV30 to TRBJ1-5, with D unclear. This CDR3 comprises 14 residues. Looked up from germline, CDR1 is GTSNPN and CDR2 is SVGIG (reference sequence). V lost 2 bases and J lost 4, with 12 bases in between. DNA for the CDR3: TGTGCCTGGAGTCGAGGGCCCTCAAATCAGCCCCAGCATTTT. It yields the protein CAWSRGPSNQPQHF.

This rearrangement joins TRBV6-1 to TRBJ1-1, with TRBD1 identical over 9 bases. Germline CDR1 MNHNS, CDR2 SASEGT. V lost 7 bases, J lost 4 bases, and 4 bases stayed unmatched. This CDR3 contains 13 residues. Written as DNA, the CDR3 is TGTGCCAGCATGGGACAGGGACGCACTGAAGCTTTCTTT. Translation: CASMGQGRTEAFF.

The chain is built from TRBV29-1 and TRBJ1-1, with D maybe TRBD1 (5 bases). Germline assignment: CDR1 SQVTM and CDR2 ANQGSEA. The CDR3 length is 14 residues. Deletions cut 2 bases from V and 6 bases from J, with 16 bases between. CDR3 coding DNA: TGCAGCGTTGAATTGCGGGGCAGAGCCGCTGAAGCTTTCTTT. This gives the protein CSVELRGRAAEAFF.

This clone has a single count. The V gene is TRBV6-5, the J gene TRBJ1-2, with no clear D. This CDR3 has 13 residues. Germline V lookup: CDR1 MNHEY, CDR2 SVGAGI. Deletions cut 5 bases from V and 1 base from J, with 8 bases between. CDR3 in DNA: TGTGCCAGCAGTCTCACAGTTAACTATGGCTACACCTTC. Protein sequence: CASSLTVNYGYTF.

The chain links TRBV5-1 to TRBJ1-6; the D gene is possibly TRBD1 (5 bases). Germline V gives CDR1 SGHRS, CDR2 YFSETQ. The CDR3 is 16 residues long. Trimming cost V 2 bases and J 0 bases, with 9 bases left between them. The CDR3 protein is CASSFGGSSYNSPLHF. CDR3 nucleotide sequence: TGCGCCAGCAGCTTTGGGGGGAGCTCCTATAATTCACCCCTCCACTTT.

This clone is a singleton in its sample. The chain has TRBV11-2 and TRBJ1-1, with D perhaps TRBD1 (6 bases). CDR1 is SGHAT and CDR2 is FQNNGV in the germline V gene. The CDR3 contains 15 residues. The V gene lost 1 base and the J gene lost 4 bases, with 13 bases spanning the gap. CDR3 nucleotide sequence: TGTGCCAGCAGCTTAGGGGGGCGAGGGAGCACTGAAGCTTTCTTT. This translates into CASSLGGRGSTEAFF.

The chain carries TRBV10-3 and TRBJ2-7; 12 nucleotides match TRBD1. Germline lookup yields CDR1 ENHRY and CDR2 SYGVKD. The CDR3 is made up of 13 amino acids. Trimming removed 6 bases from V and 6 bases from J; junction bases left unmatched: 3. The CDR3 DNA reads TGTGCCATCAGACCGGGACAGGGGGCCGAGCAGTACTTC. It translates to CAIRPGQGAEQYF.

This clone was counted a few times. This chain's CDR3 is CASSLAGAQGTNTEAFF. The DNA for the CDR3 is TGTGCCAGCAGCTTGGCTGGTGCCCAGGGTACAAACACTGAAGCTTTCTTT. The rearrangement uses TRBV5-4 and TRBJ1-1; the D gene is possibly TRBD1 (5 bases). The CDR3 runs 17 residues. V was clipped by 0 bases and J by 2 bases, with 17 bases between them. Germline values: CDR1 SGHNT, CDR2 YYREEE (reference sequence).

This clone has just one count. The rearrangement uses TRBV25-1 and TRBJ1-4; no clear D gene. CDR3 size: 15 residues. Germline V CDR1 and CDR2: MGHDK, SYGVNS. Between the trimmed V and J ends, which lost 3 bases and 1 base, there was a span of 9 bases. Here the CDR3 DNA reads TGTGCCAGCAGTGACCCCCGGGGAACTAATGAAAAACTGTTTTTT. Translated, it gives CASSDPRGTNEKLFF.

CDR3 bases: TGCGCCACCCGAGCAGGCAGTTCCTACGAGCAGTACTTC. Translation gives CATRAGSSYEQYF. The chain joins TRBV10-2 to TRBJ2-7, with unresolved D. Trimming took 10 bases from V and 1 from J, leaving 14 bases between them. The CDR3 runs 13 residues. Germline V CDR1 and CDR2: WSHSY, SAAADI.

CDR3 DNA: TGTGCCAGCAGTTATCAAAACACTGAAGCTTTCTTT. This sequence encodes CASSYQNTEAFF. J is TRBJ1-1 and V is TRBV27; D not resolved. Trimming cost V 4 bases and J 2 bases, with 5 bases left between them. Germline V gives CDR1 MNHEY, CDR2 SMNVEV (reference sequence). This CDR3 comprises 12 residues.

J is TRBJ1-5 and V is TRBV2; 7 nucleotides line up with TRBD1. Germline trimming cut 8 bases from V and 0 bases from J; bases unmatched to any gene: 7. The CDR3 is 15 amino acids. CDR1 is SNHLY and CDR2 is FYNNEI in the germline V gene. The CDR3 DNA reads as TGTGCCAGCGAGTTTCAGGGGGTTAGCAATCAGCCCCAGCATTTT. Translated, it gives CASEFQGVSNQPQHF. The complete variable domain, with remaining parts taken from reference TRBV2 and TRBJ1-5, reads EPEVTQTPSHQVTQMGQEVILRCVPISNHLYFYWYRQILGQKVEFLVSFYNNEISEKSEIFDDQFSVERPDGSNFTLKIRSTKLEDSAMYFCASEFQGVSNQPQHFGDGTRLSIL.